The 30 T cell receptor beta chains below all came from one sample that was sequenced in a study of Tregs in tolerant kidney transplant recipients. The table came from immunoSEQ multiplex PCR; TCRdb's copy has only in-frame clones and leaves some out. The top ten hold 3.5% to 4.5% of the sample, which has 55,000 to 75,000 clones, around 87% seen once. Mixed chimerism was transient after nonmyeloablative marrow transplants from related graft donors. The specimen was CD4+ T cells from blood (PBMCs), collected 6 months after the transplant. These receptor sequences come from a human patient who received a combined kidney and bone marrow transplant. A share of the T cells may be of graft donor origin.

This clone was seen once. This chain connects TRBV7-9 to TRBJ1-5; 7 bases fit TRBD1. CDR3 length: 15 amino acids. In germline, CDR1 is SEHNR, CDR2 FQNEAQ (reference sequence). V lost 5 bases, J lost 6 bases, and 10 bases stayed unmatched. CDR3 loop: CASSPAQGVVQPQHF. CDR3 DNA: TGTGCCAGCAGCCCGGCGCAGGGGGTGGTTCAGCCCCAGCATTTT.

This clone was seen a few times. This CDR3 is also generated by other DNA sequences in the sample. This chain joins TRBV15 and TRBJ1-6, with a possible D match to TRBD1 (6 bases). Trimming stripped 3 bases from V and 13 bases from J, with 13 bases between. This CDR3 spans 13 amino acids. Germline CDR1 LNHNV, CDR2 YYDKDF (reference sequence). CDR3 bases: TGTGCCACCAGCAGGGACAGTAACTCCCCCCTCCACTTT. Residues: CATSRDSNSPLHF.

The genes are TRBV28 and TRBJ2-1, with D possibly being TRBD2 (6 bases). V was trimmed by 2 bases and J by 10 bases, leaving 6 bases between them. CDR1 MDHEN and CDR2 SYDVKM come from the germline V gene. This CDR3 has 11 amino acids. The CDR3 is CASSLGGEQFF. The CDR3 DNA reads as TGTGCCAGCAGTTTAGGGGGGGAGCAGTTCTTC.

V usage is TRBV15 and J usage is TRBJ2-5; perhaps TRBD1 as D (6 bases). Germline V gene data show CDR1 as LNHNV and CDR2 as YYDKDF (reference sequence). Trimming shortened V by 2 bases and J by 5 bases, and 18 bases separated the two germline ends. This CDR3 is 16 amino acids long. CDR3 nucleotide sequence: TGTGCCACCAGCAGACGACTGACAGGCGGGTGGGAGACCCAGTACTTC. Its translation: CATSRRLTGGWETQYF.

This clone was recorded only once. This chain uses TRBV19 with TRBJ2-3; weak D call: TRBD1 (6 bases). This CDR3 spans 20 amino acids. Germline V gene data show CDR1 as LNHDA and CDR2 as SQIVND (reference sequence). V lost 5 bases to trimming and J lost 2 bases, with 29 bases between them. CDR3: CASSPPRQVPRSPLTDTQYF. The CDR3 DNA reads as TGTGCCAGTAGTCCCCCGCGACAGGTTCCCCGCAGCCCCCTCACAGATACGCAGTATTTT.

The table lists this clone with a few counts. One end of the junction is discordant with germline, which a read error may explain. The gene calls are TRBV7-2 and TRBJ2-2; maybe TRBD2 (6 bases). The CDR3 covers 14 residues. Germline-derived CDR1 and CDR2 are SGHTA and FQGNSA. The CDR3 spells CASSPDVRTGGLFF. DNA of the CDR3: TGTGCCAGCAGTCCGGACGTCCGCACCGGGGGGCTGTTTTTT. The variable domain in full, completed from reference TRBV7-2 and TRBJ2-2, reads GAGVSQSPSNKVTEKGKDVELRCDPISGHTALYWYRQSLGQGLEFLIYFQGNSAPDKSGLPSDRFSAERTGGSVSTLTIQRTQQEDSAVYLCASSPDVRTGGLFFGEGSRLTVL.

CDR3 sequence reads: CASSNDRGWEPQHF. CDR3 DNA sequence: TGTGCCAGCAGCAACGACAGGGGCTGGGAGCCCCAGCATTTT. The gene calls are TRBV5-6 and TRBJ1-5, with 8 bases lining up with TRBD1. The CDR3 consists of 14 residues. CDR1 and CDR2 from the germline V gene are SGHDT and YYEEEE. Trimming at V came to 4 bases and at J to 8 bases, leaving 8 bases not matched to a gene. Supplemented by reference TRBV5-6 and TRBJ1-5, the full variable domain reads DAGVTQSPTHLIKTRGQQVTLRCSPKSGHDTVSWYQQALGQGPQFIFQYYEEEERQRGNFPDRFSGHQFPNYSSELNVNALLLGDSALYLCASSNDRGWEPQHFGDGTRLSIL.

The rearrangement links TRBV14 to TRBJ2-5; a weak D match, TRBD2 (5 bases). The CDR3 contains 14 residues. V lost 2 bases, J lost 6 bases, and 13 bases lay in between. From germline, CDR1 is SGHDN and CDR2 FVKESK. The CDR3 DNA follows: TGTGCCAGCAGCCAACGTCCCGGGATGAAGACCCAGTACTTC. This codes for CASSQRPGMKTQYF.

This clone has a handful of counts. The chain carries TRBV6-5 and TRBJ1-3; the D is unclear. In germline, CDR1 is MNHEY, CDR2 SVGAGI. The CDR3 sequence is 11 residues long. Trimming shortened V by 6 bases and J by 5 bases, and 5 bases separated the two germline ends. The CDR3 nucleotides are TGTGCCAGCAGATATAGAAACACCATATATTTT. Translation: CASRYRNTIYF.

V gene TRBV19 combines with J gene TRBJ1-2; D is undetermined. The CDR3 has 14 amino acids. Germline V gene sequence: CDR1 LNHDA, CDR2 SQIVND (reference sequence). V gave up 6 bases and J gave up 7 bases, with 18 bases separating them. The CDR3 region has the DNA TGTGCCAGTAGAGTCTTGAGTTCGTCGGGTGGCTACACCTTC. Residues: CASRVLSSSGGYTF. The variable domain in full, completed from reference TRBV19 and TRBJ1-2, reads DGGITQSPKYLFRKEGQNVTLSCEQNLNHDAMYWYRQDPGQGLRLIYYSQIVNDFQKGDIAEGYSVSREKKESFPLTVTSAQKNPTAFYLCASRVLSSSGGYTFGSGTRLTVV.

As to this clone: Mismatch with germline at one junction end may stem from a read error. The gene calls are TRBV19 and TRBJ1-2; possible D gene TRBD1, 5 bases. Per germline, CDR1 LNHDA and CDR2 SQIVND (reference sequence). The CDR3 is made up of 15 amino acids. The CDR3 nucleotides are TGTGCCAGTAGTATAGTCGGGGGATGGGTCTTTGGCTACGCCTTC. Residues: CASSIVGGWVFGYAF. Based on the CDR3 plus reference TRBV19 and TRBJ1-2, the full variable domain is DGGITQSPKYLFRKEGQNVTLSCEQNLNHDAMYWYRQDPGQGLRLIYYSQIVNDFQKGDIAEGYSVSREKKESFPLTVTSAQKNPTAFYLCASSIVGGWVFGYAFGSGTRLTVV.

As regards this clone: Sequence at one end of the junction differs from germline and may be a read error. Other nucleotide sequences from this sample produce the same CDR3. The rearrangement joins TRBV18 to TRBJ1-6; maybe TRBD1 (6 bases). Germline-derived CDR1 and CDR2 are KGHSH and LQKENI. CDR3 length: 15 residues. This CDR3 reads CASSPRDTLNSPLHF. DNA for the CDR3: TGTGCCAGCTCACCGAGGGACACCCTTAATTCCCCCCTCCACTTT. The entire variable domain, with the rest obtained from reference TRBV18 and TRBJ1-6, is as follows: NAGVMQNPRHLVRRRGQEARLRCSPMKGHSHVYWYRQLPEEGLKFMVYLQKENIIDESGMPKERFSAEFPKEGPSILRIQQVVRGDSAAYFCASSPRDTLNSPLHFGNGTRLTVT.

The chain combines TRBV19 with TRBJ2-2; tentative D call: TRBD2 (6 bases). The V and J ends lost 5 bases and 7 bases respectively, with 11 bases between them. The CDR3 covers 13 residues. CDR1 is LNHDA, CDR2 SQIVND, per germline (reference sequence). The CDR3 sequence: CASSAGRYGELFF. CDR3 DNA: TGTGCCAGTAGTGCGGGGAGGTACGGGGAGCTGTTTTTT.

The rearrangement uses TRBV5-1 and TRBJ2-2, with 9 bases identical to TRBD1. The CDR3 spans 16 residues. The V gene end was trimmed by 4 bases and the J gene end by 6 bases; junction bases not matched to a gene: 10. Germline CDR1 SGHRS, CDR2 YFSETQ. CDR3 region: CASSPRDREGSGELFF. CDR3 nucleotide sequence: TGCGCCAGCAGCCCGAGGGACAGGGAGGGCTCCGGGGAGCTGTTTTTT.

This clone was detected only a few times. The genes are TRBV2 and TRBJ2-1; D uncertain. CDR1 and CDR2 (germline): SNHLY, FYNNEI. Trimming took off 7 bases at V and 5 bases at J, with 15 bases between the two ends. The CDR3 has 14 amino acids. CDR3 nucleotide sequence: TGTGCCAGCATCGTCGCGGTGCATAACAATGAGCAGTTCTTC. Its translation: CASIVAVHNNEQFF.

The chain has TRBV7-2 and TRBJ1-2, with 8 bases that match TRBD1. The germline gives CDR1 SGHTA, CDR2 FQGNSA. The ends lost 5 bases at V and 4 bases at J; junction bases unmatched: 6. The CDR3 consists of 14 residues. The CDR3: CASSPGTGRYGYTF. CDR3 sequence (DNA): TGTGCCAGCAGCCCAGGGACAGGACGCTATGGCTACACCTTC.

V and J are TRBV25-1 and TRBJ1-2; a weak D match, TRBD1 (5 bases). The CDR3 covers 12 residues. The germline V and J ends were trimmed by 0 bases and 8 bases, with 7 bases remaining between them. CDR1 and CDR2 from the germline V gene are MGHDK and SYGVNS. In nucleotides, the CDR3 is TGTGCCAGCAGTGAATATAGGGGAGGCTACACCTTC. Its protein is CASSEYRGGYTF.

The rearrangement joins TRBV2 to TRBJ2-5, with 15 bases aligning to TRBD2. Trimming took 6 bases from V and 5 from J; bases not matched to a gene: 7. CDR1 and CDR2 from the germline V gene are SNHLY and FYNNEI. The CDR3 runs 16 residues. Written as DNA, the CDR3 is TGTGCCAGCAGGGGGACTAGCGGGAGGTTAGGGGAGACCCAGTACTTC. Residues: CASRGTSGRLGETQYF.

CDR3 DNA: TGTGCCAGCAGTTTCGACAGGGGCGGGATCTATGGCTACACCTTC. Translation gives CASSFDRGGIYGYTF. The V and J genes are TRBV27 and TRBJ1-2, with TRBD1 matching over 8 bases. J gave up 4 bases and V 3 bases, and 7 bases lay outside the gene matches. The CDR3 spans 15 residues. Germline assignment: CDR1 MNHEY and CDR2 SMNVEV (reference sequence).

The chain uses TRBV14 and TRBJ2-1, with D possibly TRBD1 on 6 matching bases. CDR1 and CDR2 (germline): SGHDN, FVKESK. Trimming pared 1 base from V and 4 bases from J, leaving 11 bases between. The CDR3 runs 15 residues. CDR3: CASSQGYRDYNEQFF. The CDR3 DNA reads as TGTGCCAGCAGCCAAGGATACAGGGATTACAATGAGCAGTTCTTC.

In its sample, this clone is medium-sized (0.01 to 0.1%). The chain carries TRBV10-3 and TRBJ1-4; D possibly corresponds to TRBD1 (5 bases). Germline loops: CDR1 ENHRY, CDR2 SYGVKD. The CDR3 length is 14 residues. Trimming removed 2 bases at V and 4 bases at J, with 8 bases between. DNA of the CDR3: TGTGCCATCAGTGAGCAGGGTAATAATGAAAAACTGTTTTTT. Amino acid sequence: CAISEQGNNEKLFF.

This chain connects TRBV2 to TRBJ2-5; 9 bases match TRBD2. The CDR3 extends over 14 amino acids. CDR1 and CDR2 (germline): SNHLY, FYNNEI. Losses at the gene ends were 3 bases for V and 5 bases for J; bases not matched to a gene: 4. The CDR3 spells CASSDGAGGETQYF. CDR3 coding DNA: TGTGCCAGCAGTGATGGAGCGGGGGGTGAGACCCAGTACTTC.

The chain joins TRBV19 to TRBJ2-3, with D tentatively TRBD2 (6 bases). The CDR3 covers 14 residues. V was trimmed by 5 bases and J by 4 bases, leaving 13 bases between them. CDR1 and CDR2 (germline): LNHDA, SQIVND (reference sequence). In nucleotides, the CDR3 is TGTGCCAGTAGTGCGAATGGAGGGTCAGATACGCAGTATTTT. Its protein is CASSANGGSDTQYF.

This chain uses TRBV18 with TRBJ1-5; 11 bases fit TRBD1. Germline lookup yields CDR1 KGHSH and CDR2 LQKENI. Germline trimming cut 0 bases from V and 11 bases from J; bases unmatched to any gene: 9. The CDR3 contains 16 residues. The CDR3 loop reads CASSPPTGQGAGSQHF. CDR3 DNA: TGTGCCAGCTCACCACCGACCGGACAGGGGGCTGGTTCCCAGCATTTT.

The chain employs TRBV27 and TRBJ2-1, with 12 bases aligning to TRBD2. Germline-derived CDR1 and CDR2 are MNHEY and SMNVEV (reference sequence). V shed 8 bases, J shed 4 bases, and the junction held 9 bases outside the gene matches. CDR3 length: 16 amino acids. CDR3 region: CASGYHLAGGYNEQFF. The DNA of the CDR3 is TGTGCCAGCGGATACCACCTAGCGGGGGGGTACAATGAGCAGTTCTTC.

The chain recombines TRBV15 with TRBJ2-5; 9 bases map to TRBD1. Germline assignment: CDR1 LNHNV and CDR2 YYDKDF (reference sequence). The length of the CDR3 is 15 residues. V was pared by 3 bases and J by 4 bases, with 6 bases of the junction left unmatched. In DNA, the CDR3 is TGTGCCACCAGCAGCTTGACAGGGGGTATAGAGACCCAGTACTTC. It encodes CATSSLTGGIETQYF.

The chain combines TRBV7-3 with TRBJ2-1; 9 bases map to TRBD2. CDR3 length equals 16 residues. Germline CDR1 SGHTA, CDR2 FQGTGA. Trimming cost V 5 bases and J 10 bases; bases outside gene matches: 15. DNA for the CDR3: TGTGCCAGCAGCGTCGGACTAGCGAAGGGCGTTGGGGAGCAGTTCTTC. Its translation is CASSVGLAKGVGEQFF.

The chain joins TRBV4-1 to TRBJ1-1, with D maybe TRBD1 (5 bases). Trimming removed 0 bases at V and 5 bases at J, with 16 bases between. The CDR3 is 16 amino acids. Per germline, CDR1 MGHRA and CDR2 YSYEKL. The CDR3 loop reads CASSQDWRERGTEAFF. DNA for the CDR3: TGCGCCAGCAGCCAAGATTGGAGGGAAAGGGGAACTGAAGCTTTCTTT.

This clone was seen only a few times. CDR3 in amino acids: CASSWLADFSYEQYF. The CDR3 DNA follows: TGTGCCAGCAGCTGGCTAGCGGATTTCTCCTACGAGCAGTACTTC. V usage is TRBV7-2 and J usage is TRBJ2-7, with 7 bases lining up with TRBD2. Germline V lookup: CDR1 SGHTA, CDR2 FQGNSA. This CDR3 has 15 residues. V lost 4 bases and J lost 0; bases outside the gene matches: 6.

The chain carries TRBV5-1 and TRBJ1-4; 7 bases align to TRBD1. The CDR3 consists of 14 residues. Trimming at V came to 4 bases and at J to 8 bases, leaving 8 bases not matched to a gene. The germline V gene encodes CDR1 SGHRS and CDR2 YFSETQ. The CDR3 loop is CASSRQGGDEKLFF. In DNA form, the CDR3 reads TGCGCCAGCAGCAGACAGGGAGGAGACGAAAAACTGTTTTTT.